These 21 T cell receptor beta chains originate from one sample sequenced in a study of response to subunit inactivated influenza vaccine. From the RT-PCR reads, TCRdb called clonotypes with MiXCR, one entry per CDR3 protein. Of 590,000 or so distinct CDR3 sequences listed, 12% to 15% are singletons. The sample in question was PBMCs from blood, obtained roughly 15 days before vaccination. These receptor sequences come from a man in his fifties who received an inactivated influenza vaccine.

CDR3 in amino acids: CASSVSGGNTEAFF. DNA for the CDR3: TGTGCCAGCAGTGTCTCAGGAGGGAACACTGAAGCTTTCTTT. The rearrangement links TRBV12-3 or TRBV12-4 to TRBJ1-1; no reliable D call. The CDR3 covers 14 residues. The V end lost 5 bases, the J end lost 1 base, and 11 bases lay between the germline ends.

The chain recombines TRBV9 with TRBJ2-2; D gene uncertain. Germline CDR1 SGDLS, CDR2 YYNGEE. This CDR3 contains 14 residues. V was trimmed by 0 bases and J by 3 bases, leaving 6 bases between them. The chain's CDR3 is CASSVAVYTGELFF. In DNA form, the CDR3 reads TGTGCCAGCAGCGTAGCCGTATACACCGGGGAGCTGTTTTTT.

The J gene is TRBJ2-2, the V gene TRBV27; no definite D call. The CDR3 has 15 residues. The ends were cut back, 7 bases at V and 3 bases at J, with 15 bases in the middle. Germline values: CDR1 MNHEY, CDR2 SMNVEV (reference sequence). The chain's CDR3 is CASKSLRAYTGELFF. In DNA, the CDR3 is TGTGCCAGCAAATCTCTAAGGGCCTACACCGGGGAGCTGTTTTTT.

This clonotype came up a few times. The V call is TRBV5-4, the J call TRBJ2-2; 11 nucleotides align to TRBD1. This CDR3 contains 16 residues. Germline V gene lookup returns CDR1 SGHNT and CDR2 YYREEE (reference sequence). Unmatched junction bases numbered 6, after V lost 3 bases and J lost 5 bases. In DNA form, the CDR3 reads TGTGCCAGCAGCTACGGGACAGGGGGTGGGACCGGGGAGCTGTTTTTT. The encoded protein is CASSYGTGGGTGELFF.

The chain joins TRBV28 to TRBJ2-1; the D is unclear. Germline CDR1 reads MDHEN; CDR2 reads SYDVKM. The CDR3 is 11 residues long. Trimming cost V 3 bases and J 15 bases, with 12 bases left between them. The CDR3 DNA reads as TGTGCCAGCAGTTTTAGGCTAGGCACGTTCTTC. Protein: CASSFRLGTFF.

The chain employs TRBV11-2 and TRBJ2-2; TRBD2 might be the D (7 bases). V lost 0 bases to trimming and J lost 7 bases, with 18 bases between them. The CDR3 loop spans 17 amino acids. Germline-derived CDR1 and CDR2 are SGHAT and FQNNGV. The CDR3 sequence: CASSLDMWGGPSGELFF. In DNA form, the CDR3 reads TGTGCCAGCAGCTTAGATATGTGGGGGGGCCCCAGCGGGGAGCTGTTTTTT.

This clonotype occurred a few times. The chain is built from TRBV4-1 and TRBJ1-5; D call uncertain. Trimming took off 2 bases at V and 3 bases at J, with 8 bases between the two ends. Per germline, CDR1 MGHRA and CDR2 YSYEKL. This CDR3 is 14 amino acids long. Here the CDR3 DNA reads TGCGCCAGCAGCCAATCACCTTCCAATCAGCCCCAGCATTTT. The encoded protein is CASSQSPSNQPQHF.

The CDR3 coding sequence is TGCGCCAGCAGCCAAGATCCAACCGGGGCGGGCACAGATACGCAGTATTTT. Translation gives CASSQDPTGAGTDTQYF. V and J are TRBV4-1 and TRBJ2-3; TRBD1 or TRBD2 may be the D gene (5 bases each). The germline V gene encodes CDR1 MGHRA and CDR2 YSYEKL. V shed 0 bases and J shed 1 base, with 14 bases lying between them. The CDR3 runs to 17 residues.

This clonotype was counted only a few times. The gene calls are TRBV14 and TRBJ2-2; either TRBD1 or TRBD2 may supply D (5 bases each). Germline CDR1 reads SGHDN; CDR2 reads FVKESK. CDR3 length: 14 amino acids. V was clipped by 4 bases and J by 2 bases, with 8 bases between them. CDR3 region: CASSRDANTGELFF. CDR3 sequence (DNA): TGTGCCAGCAGCCGGGACGCCAACACCGGGGAGCTGTTTTTT.

CDR3 amino acids: CASSVGANYGYTF. CDR3 in DNA: TGCGCCAGCAGTGTTGGAGCTAACTATGGCTACACCTTC. The chain joins TRBV10-1 to TRBJ1-2, with D unclear. This CDR3 spans 13 amino acids. The ends were cut back, 4 bases at V and 0 bases at J, with 6 bases in the middle. Germline V lookup: CDR1 WNHNN, CDR2 SYGVQD (reference sequence).

This clonotype was detected only a few times. The rearrangement links TRBV5-1 to TRBJ2-1, with D possibly being TRBD2 (6 bases). With 4 bases removed from V and 4 bases from J, the gap between germline ends came to 18 bases. The CDR3 runs 16 residues. Germline assignment: CDR1 SGHRS and CDR2 YFSETQ. The CDR3 spells CASSVSTGRRYNEQFF. CDR3 sequence (DNA): TGCGCCAGCAGCGTTTCGACCGGGAGAAGGTACAATGAGCAGTTCTTC.

The sample holds a few counts of this clonotype. This chain connects TRBV20-1 to TRBJ1-4, with D perhaps TRBD1 (5 bases). Per the germline V gene, CDR1 is DFQATT and CDR2 is SNEGSKA (reference sequence). The ends were cut back, 3 bases at V and 5 bases at J, with 13 bases in the middle. This CDR3 spans 14 amino acids. The CDR3 DNA sequence: TGCAGTGCTAGTGAAGCACGGGGGAATGAAAAACTGTTTTTT. Its translation is CSASEARGNEKLFF.

The CDR3 DNA reads as TGTGCCACCAGCAGGCTTCAAGGGAGGAGCAATCAGCCCCAGCATTTT. Its translation is CATSRLQGRSNQPQHF. The chain has TRBV15 and TRBJ1-5; D unclear. This CDR3 is built from 16 residues. Trimming removed 3 bases from V and 1 base from J, with 13 bases in between. From germline, CDR1 is LNHNV and CDR2 YYDKDF (reference sequence). Drawing the rest from reference TRBV15 and TRBJ1-5, the complete variable domain is DAMVIQNPRYQVTQFGKPVTLSCSQTLNHNVMYWYQQKSSQAPKLLFHYYDKDFNNEADTPDNFQSRRPNTSFCFLDIRSPGLGDTAMYLCATSRLQGRSNQPQHFGDGTRLSIL.

The genes are TRBV4-3 and TRBJ1-6; D might be TRBD1 (6 bases). The CDR3 loop spans 15 amino acids. Germline V gives CDR1 LGHNA, CDR2 YSLEER. V dropped 2 bases and J dropped 10 bases, with 15 bases sitting between them. This CDR3 reads CASSQTRGGGSPLHF. The CDR3 coding sequence is TGCGCCAGCAGCCAAACAAGGGGGGGTGGGTCACCCCTCCACTTT.

This clonotype came up many times. The junction and the germline gene differ at one end; a read error may be behind it. V is TRBV5-1 and J is TRBJ2-5, with a tentative D call TRBD1 (6 bases). Germline V gene sequence: CDR1 SGHRS, CDR2 YFSETQ. This CDR3 comprises 13 residues. CDR3 protein: CASSLQGRETQYF. The CDR3 DNA reads as TGTGCCAGCAGCTTGCAGGGGAGAGAGACCCAGTACTTC.

The chain links TRBV3-1 to TRBJ1-2; TRBD1 might be the D (5 bases). The germline V and J ends were trimmed by 1 base and 4 bases, with 13 bases remaining between them. The CDR3 runs to 15 residues. Germline V lookup: CDR1 LGHDT, CDR2 YNNKEL (reference sequence). The CDR3 loop reads CASSQVMGLGYGYTF. The CDR3, as DNA: TGTGCCAGCAGCCAAGTAATGGGGCTCGGCTATGGCTACACCTTC.

V and J are TRBV29-1 and TRBJ2-1; D gene ambiguous. Germline V gene data show CDR1 as SQVTM and CDR2 as ANQGSEA. V lost 4 bases, J lost 9 bases, and 28 bases lay in between. The CDR3 runs 17 residues. Here the CDR3 DNA reads TGCAGCGTTGGTGCTCCTTCGACGACGTTACCATCGGCTGAGCAGTTCTTC. Protein product: CSVGAPSTTLPSAEQFF.

A note on this clonotype: This may come from a read error, since a much larger clone is one base off. The V and J genes are TRBV12-3 or TRBV12-4 and TRBJ1-2, with TRBD1 matching 10 bases. This CDR3 comprises 14 residues. With V trimmed by 6 bases and J by 4 bases, 5 bases remained unmatched. The CDR3 reads CASSPGTGAYGYTF. The CDR3 DNA reads as TGTGCCAGCAGCCCCGGGACAGGGGCCTATGGCTACACCTTC.

The chain joins TRBV2 to TRBJ1-2; 7 bases agree with TRBD1. The CDR3 covers 16 residues. The germline V gene has CDR1 SNHLY and CDR2 FYNNEI. V shed 2 bases and J 8 bases; nucleotides not matched to a gene: 14. The CDR3 spells CASSERRTGSPQGYTF. As DNA, the CDR3 is TGTGCCAGCAGTGAACGTAGGACAGGCTCCCCTCAAGGCTACACCTTC. Drawing the rest from reference TRBV2 and TRBJ1-2, the complete variable domain is EPEVTQTPSHQVTQMGQEVILRCVPISNHLYFYWYRQILGQKVEFLVSFYNNEISEKSEIFDDQFSVERPDGSNFTLKIRSTKLEDSAMYFCASSERRTGSPQGYTFGSGTRLTVV.

A few counts support this clonotype. This rearrangement joins TRBV6-5 to TRBJ2-7, with D possibly matching TRBD1 (5 bases). CDR1 is MNHEY and CDR2 is SVGAGI in the germline V gene. V was shortened by 5 bases and J by 6 bases, with 11 bases between the two germline ends. The CDR3 spans 12 residues. CDR3 amino acids: CASSPDSFEQYF. Here the CDR3 DNA reads TGTGCCAGCAGTCCCGACAGTTTCGAGCAGTACTTC.

This clonotype was counted between two and nine times. The rearrangement links TRBV20-1 to TRBJ2-3, with D perhaps assigned TRBD1 or TRBD2 (5 bases each). Germline V gene lookup returns CDR1 DFQATT and CDR2 SNEGSKA (reference sequence). V was trimmed by 4 bases and J by 6 bases, leaving 11 bases between them. The CDR3 totals 12 residues. Here the CDR3 DNA reads TGCAGTGCTATTTTCGGGGCTGATACGCAGTATTTT. Translated: CSAIFGADTQYF.